This T cell receptor beta chain was identified in a study of T cell repertoires in cytomegalovirus infection. The V and J ends lost 3 bases and 3 bases, in that order; junction bases with no gene match: 6. The CDR3 is 15 residues long. CDR1 and CDR2 (germline): SGHRS, YFSETQ. This clonotype was observed a few times. TCRdb re-analysed the reads in MiXCR, keeping a single row per CDR3 protein. The table lists under 200,000 distinct CDR3 sequences, 25% to 30% of them singletons. V usage is TRBV5-1 and J usage is TRBJ1-1; 9 bases are shared with TRBD1. Specimen: PBMCs. This clonotype was obtained from a human donor in good health (CMV status not recorded). Some clones in this sample may be carry-over from other donors' samples. The CDR3: CASSSWTGEDTEAFF. The CDR3, as DNA: TGCGCCAGCAGCTCCTGGACAGGGGAGGACACTGAAGCTTTCTTT.